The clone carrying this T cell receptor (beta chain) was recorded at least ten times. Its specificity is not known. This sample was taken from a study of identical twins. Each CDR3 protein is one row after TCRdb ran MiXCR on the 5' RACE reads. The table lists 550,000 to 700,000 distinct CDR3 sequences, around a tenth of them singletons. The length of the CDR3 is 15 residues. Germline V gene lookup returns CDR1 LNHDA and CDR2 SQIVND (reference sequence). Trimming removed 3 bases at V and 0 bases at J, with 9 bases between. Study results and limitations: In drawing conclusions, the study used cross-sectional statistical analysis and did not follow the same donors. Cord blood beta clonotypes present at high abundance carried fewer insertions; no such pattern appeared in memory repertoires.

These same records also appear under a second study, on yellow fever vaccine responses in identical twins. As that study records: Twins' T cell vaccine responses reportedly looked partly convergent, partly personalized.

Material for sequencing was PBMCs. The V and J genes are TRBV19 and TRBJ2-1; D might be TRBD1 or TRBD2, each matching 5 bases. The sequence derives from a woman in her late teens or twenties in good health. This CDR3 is CASSIPGSSYNEQFF. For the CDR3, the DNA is TGTGCCAGTAGTATTCCAGGGAGCTCCTACAATGAGCAGTTCTTC.